This entry lists 15 T cell receptor beta chains sequenced from one sample in a study of blood T cell repertoires in COVID-19 (dated by TCRdb to the early 2020s). Preparation of the library involved the immunoSEQ multiplex PCR assay. Held by TCRdb, this immuneACCESS table contains in-frame sequences only and omits some clones. Under half of the omission traces to an unresolved V gene where checked; the cause of the rest is unknown. Across this sample there are under 250,000 clones, with under 90% seen only once. The top ten hold more than 9% of the sample. The sample was peripheral blood. The source of these receptors is a man aged 50-59 years with COVID-19, enrolled during active disease.

The rearrangement joins TRBV11-2 to TRBJ2-7; tentative D call: TRBD2 (6 bases). There are 14 residues in the CDR3. V was shortened by 0 bases and J by 3 bases, with 9 bases between the two germline ends. CDR1 is SGHAT, CDR2 FQNNGV, per germline. CDR3 region: CASSLDSGYYEQYF. The CDR3 DNA is TGTGCCAGCAGCTTAGATAGCGGTTACTACGAGCAGTACTTC.

This clone was recorded once. The sample holds other DNA sequences that translate to the same CDR3. The chain employs TRBV7-2 and TRBJ1-6, with 7 bases lining up with TRBD1. V shed 7 bases, J shed 10 bases, and the junction held 7 bases outside the gene matches. The CDR3 extends over 13 amino acids. Germline loops: CDR1 SGHTA, CDR2 FQGNSA. CDR3: CASTGTVGSPLHF. CDR3 nucleotide sequence: TGTGCCAGCACCGGGACAGTCGGGTCACCCCTCCACTTT. Combining the CDR3 with reference TRBV7-2 and TRBJ1-6 gives the whole variable domain GAGVSQSPSNKVTEKGKDVELRCDPISGHTALYWYRQSLGQGLEFLIYFQGNSAPDKSGLPSDRFSAERTGGSVSTLTIQRTQQEDSAVYLCASTGTVGSPLHFGNGTRLTVT.

V and J are TRBV6-5 and TRBJ1-2; the match to TRBD1 covers 7 bases. Unmatched junction bases numbered 5, after V lost 0 bases and J lost 4 bases. The CDR3 runs 15 residues. Looked up from germline, CDR1 is MNHEY and CDR2 is SVGAGI. Written as DNA, the CDR3 is TGTGCCAGCAGTTACTCGGGGACAGCCGGCTATGGCTACACCTTC. This translates into CASSYSGTAGYGYTF.

The chain carries TRBV5-1 and TRBJ1-5, with TRBD1 identical over 9 bases. Germline V CDR1 and CDR2: SGHRS, YFSETQ. The CDR3 is made up of 15 amino acids. V lost 2 bases to trimming and J lost 5 bases; unmatched junction nucleotides: 5. Here the CDR3 reads CASSLQGALDQPQHF. CDR3 nucleotides: TGCGCCAGCAGCTTACAGGGGGCATTGGATCAGCCCCAGCATTTT.

Of note for this clone: The junction does not match germline at one end; this may be a read error. V and J are TRBV9 and TRBJ1-1; D is ambiguous. Germline assignment: CDR1 SGDLS and CDR2 YYNGEE. This CDR3 spans 15 amino acids. The CDR3 reads CASSVEVGGNAEAFF. Here the CDR3 DNA reads TGTGCCAGCAGCGTAGAGGTGGGAGGGAACGCTGAAGCTTTCTTT.

V usage is TRBV5-6 and J usage is TRBJ2-1; the D gene is possibly TRBD2 (5 bases). Germline V lookup: CDR1 SGHDT, CDR2 YYEEEE. The CDR3 totals 15 residues. Trimming pared 2 bases from V and 3 bases from J, leaving 12 bases between. The CDR3 reads CASSLYSGNYNEQFF. The CDR3 DNA sequence: TGTGCCAGCAGCTTATATTCCGGGAACTACAATGAGCAGTTCTTC.

V gene TRBV18 combines with J gene TRBJ1-5; TRBD1 aligns across 8 bases. Germline V gene data show CDR1 as KGHSH and CDR2 as LQKENI. With 3 bases clipped from V and 2 bases from J, the junction kept 9 bases outside the gene matches. This CDR3 is built from 17 residues. CDR3 coding DNA: TGTGCCAGCTCACCGGGGCAGGGGGCGAGCGGCAATCAGCCCCAGCATTTT. The encoded protein is CASSPGQGASGNQPQHF.

The chain links TRBV5-6 to TRBJ2-7, with 8 bases aligning to TRBD1. The CDR3 runs 16 residues. Looked up from germline, CDR1 is SGHDT and CDR2 is YYEEEE. V trimming: 3 bases; J trimming: 0 bases; junction bases outside the gene matches: 8. The CDR3 coding sequence is TGTGCCAGCAGCTACAGGGGGGATAGATACTCCTACGAGCAGTACTTC. Its protein is CASSYRGDRYSYEQYF.

The chain joins TRBV14 to TRBJ2-2; D perhaps matches TRBD1 (6 bases). The V end was cut by 4 bases, the J end by 4 bases, with 13 bases between. Germline loops: CDR1 SGHDN, CDR2 FVKESK. This CDR3 has 15 amino acids. In nucleotides, the CDR3 is TGTGCCAGCAGCCCGTATCAGGGGAGCACCGGGGAGCTGTTTTTT. Protein sequence: CASSPYQGSTGELFF. Filled out from reference TRBV14 and TRBJ2-2, the complete variable domain reads EAGVTQFPSHSVIEKGQTVTLRCDPISGHDNLYWYRRVMGKEIKFLLHFVKESKQDESGMPNNRFLAERTGGTYSTLKVQPAELEDSGVYFCASSPYQGSTGELFFGEGSRLTVL.

This clone was observed once. Additional DNA sequences in this sample encode the identical CDR3. V and J are TRBV5-1 and TRBJ2-5; perhaps TRBD1 as D (5 bases). The length of the CDR3 is 13 residues. V was clipped by 5 bases and J by 1 base, with 9 bases between them. CDR1 and CDR2 from the germline V gene are SGHRS and YFSETQ. CDR3 loop: CASSLQGQETQYF. CDR3 DNA sequence: TGCGCCAGCAGTTTGCAGGGCCAAGAGACCCAGTACTTC.

The chain couples TRBV21-1 to TRBJ2-7; no DNA check was done on the table's D call, TRBD2. TRBV21-1 is described as a pseudogene. The CDR3 is 15 residues long. The CDR3 is CASNPRGGQPYEQYF. CDR3 DNA sequence: TGTGCCAGCAACCCGCGCGGGGGACAACCATACGAGCAGTACTTC.

V is TRBV27 and J is TRBJ1-6; D perhaps matches TRBD1 (5 bases). CDR1 MNHEY and CDR2 SMNVEV come from the germline V gene (reference sequence). There are 14 residues in the CDR3. V lost 2 bases and J lost 7, with 9 bases in between. The CDR3 is CASSLAGGNSPLHF. The CDR3, as DNA: TGTGCCAGCAGTTTAGCGGGGGGGAATTCACCCCTCCACTTT.

The genes are TRBV4-2 and TRBJ2-2; D not certain. Germline V gives CDR1 LGHNA, CDR2 YNFKEQ. V was cut by 1 base and J by 1 base, with 10 bases left in between. This CDR3 has 16 residues. The CDR3: CASSQGSTENTGELFF. The CDR3 DNA sequence: TGTGCCAGCAGCCAAGGTTCTACAGAGAACACCGGGGAGCTGTTTTTT.

V gene TRBV7-9 combines with J gene TRBJ2-5; D might be TRBD2 (6 bases). The germline gives CDR1 SEHNR, CDR2 FQNEAQ (reference sequence). The CDR3 has 15 amino acids. With 4 bases removed from V and 1 base from J, the gap between germline ends came to 13 bases. The CDR3 reads CASSSQGGLQETQYF. The CDR3 region has the DNA TGTGCCAGCAGCTCCCAGGGAGGACTCCAAGAGACCCAGTACTTC.

This sequence joins TRBV24-1 and TRBJ2-1; the match to TRBD1 covers 8 bases. Germline V gives CDR1 KGHDR, CDR2 SFDVKD. V trimming: 4 bases; J trimming: 4 bases; junction bases outside the gene matches: 8. This CDR3 is built from 16 residues. The CDR3 DNA reads TGTGCCACCAGTGAGCACTCGGGACAGGAGTACAATGAGCAGTTCTTC. Amino acid sequence: CATSEHSGQEYNEQFF.